This T cell receptor (beta chain) was observed in a study of PD-1 blockade in classical Hodgkin lymphoma. Produced via immunoSEQ multiplex PCR; TCRdb's table is partial and in-frame only. The data show 60,000 or so clones, with 90% seen just once and around 9.7% held by the top ten. This clone showed up just once. The antigen is not known. General study results and limits: By cycle point C4D1, TCR diversity had risen significantly in CD4+ cells (but not CD8+ cells).

With no exception, relapse followed autologous stem cell transplantation in all patients, and brentuximab vedotin exposure varied. This CDR3 spans 14 amino acids. Trimming left V 0 bases short and J 6 bases short, with 14 bases between. The germline gives CDR1 GTSNPN, CDR2 SVGIG (reference sequence). This TCR derives from a human donor with classical Hodgkin lymphoma. The chain is built from TRBV30 and TRBJ1-2, with D perhaps TRBD1 (6 bases). Sequencing used peripheral blood mononuclear cells (PBMCs), obtained at baseline. CDR3 in amino acids: CAWSVTGGADGYTF. The DNA of the CDR3 is TGTGCCTGGAGTGTAACGGGGGGCGCAGATGGCTACACCTTC. Complete variable domain (other parts from reference TRBV30 and TRBJ1-2): SQTIHQWPATLVQPVGSPLSLECTVEGTSNPNLYWYRQAAGRGLQLLFYSVGIGQISSEVPQNLSASRPQDRQFILSSKKLLLSDSGFYLCAWSVTGGADGYTFGSGTRLTVV.